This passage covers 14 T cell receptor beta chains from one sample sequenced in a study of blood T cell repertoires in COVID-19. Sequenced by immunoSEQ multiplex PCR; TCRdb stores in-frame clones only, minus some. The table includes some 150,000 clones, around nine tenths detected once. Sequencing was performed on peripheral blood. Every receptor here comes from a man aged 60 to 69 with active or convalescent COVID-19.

In DNA, the CDR3 is TGTGCCAGCAGCCCCCGGGCGGGCTACGAGCAGTACTTC. Translating it yields CASSPRAGYEQYF. J is TRBJ2-7 and V is TRBV4-2; maybe TRBD2 (5 bases). In germline, CDR1 is LGHNA, CDR2 YNFKEQ. V lost 4 bases and J lost 3, with 10 bases in between. The CDR3 consists of 13 residues.

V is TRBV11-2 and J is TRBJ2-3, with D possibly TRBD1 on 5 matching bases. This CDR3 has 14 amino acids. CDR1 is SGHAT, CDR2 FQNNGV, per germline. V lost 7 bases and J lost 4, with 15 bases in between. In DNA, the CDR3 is TGTGCCAGCAAGCTTTCCAGGGTTGCAGATACGCAGTATTTT. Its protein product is CASKLSRVADTQYF. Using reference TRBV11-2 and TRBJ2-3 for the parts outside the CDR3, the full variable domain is EAGVAQSPRYKIIEKRQSVAFWCNPISGHATLYWYQQILGQGPKLLIQFQNNGVVDDSQLPKDRFSAERLKGVDSTLKIQPAKLEDSAVYLCASKLSRVADTQYFGPGTRLTVL.

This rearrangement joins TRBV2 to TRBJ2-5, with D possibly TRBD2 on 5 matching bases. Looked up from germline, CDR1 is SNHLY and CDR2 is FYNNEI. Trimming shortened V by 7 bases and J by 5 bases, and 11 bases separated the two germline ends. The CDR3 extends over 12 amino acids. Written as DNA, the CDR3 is TGTGCCAGCACAAAGACGGGGGAGACCCAGTACTTC. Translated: CASTKTGETQYF.

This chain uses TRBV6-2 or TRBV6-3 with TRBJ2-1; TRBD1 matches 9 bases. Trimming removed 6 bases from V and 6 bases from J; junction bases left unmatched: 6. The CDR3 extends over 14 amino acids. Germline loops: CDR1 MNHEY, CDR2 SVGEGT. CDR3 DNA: TGTGCCAGCAGCTTTTTGACAGGGGGCAATGAGCAGTTCTTC. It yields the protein CASSFLTGGNEQFF.

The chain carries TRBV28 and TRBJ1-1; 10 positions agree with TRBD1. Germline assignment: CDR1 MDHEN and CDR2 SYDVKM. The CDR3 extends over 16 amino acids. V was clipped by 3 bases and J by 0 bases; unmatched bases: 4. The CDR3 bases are TGTGCCAGCAGTTTCGGACAGGGGGACGTGAACACTGAAGCTTTCTTT. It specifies CASSFGQGDVNTEAFF.

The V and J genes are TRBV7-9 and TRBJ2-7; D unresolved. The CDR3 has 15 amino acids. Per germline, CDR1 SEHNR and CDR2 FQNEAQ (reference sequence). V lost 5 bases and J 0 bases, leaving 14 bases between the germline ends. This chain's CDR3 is CASSPPRGSSYEQYF. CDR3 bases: TGTGCCAGCAGCCCCCCCCGCGGTTCCTCCTACGAGCAGTACTTC.

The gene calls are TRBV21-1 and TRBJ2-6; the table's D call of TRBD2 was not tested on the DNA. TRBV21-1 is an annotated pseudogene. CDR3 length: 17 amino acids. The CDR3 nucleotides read TGTGCCAGCAGCAAAGCGAGTGGAGCTTATGGGGCCAACGTCCTGACTTTC. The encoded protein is CASSKASGAYGANVLTF.

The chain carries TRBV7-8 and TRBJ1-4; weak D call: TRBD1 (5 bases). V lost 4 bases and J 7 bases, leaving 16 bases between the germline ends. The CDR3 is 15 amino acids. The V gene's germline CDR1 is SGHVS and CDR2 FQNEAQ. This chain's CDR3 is CASSSRLGLGEKLFF. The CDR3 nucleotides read TGTGCCAGCAGCTCCAGACTGGGACTCGGTGAAAAACTGTTTTTT.

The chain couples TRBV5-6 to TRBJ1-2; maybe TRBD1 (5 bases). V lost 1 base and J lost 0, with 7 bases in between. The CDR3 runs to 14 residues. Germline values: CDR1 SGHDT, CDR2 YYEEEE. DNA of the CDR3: TGTGCCAGCAGCTTGTGGGGGGCTAACTATGGCTACACCTTC. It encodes CASSLWGANYGYTF.

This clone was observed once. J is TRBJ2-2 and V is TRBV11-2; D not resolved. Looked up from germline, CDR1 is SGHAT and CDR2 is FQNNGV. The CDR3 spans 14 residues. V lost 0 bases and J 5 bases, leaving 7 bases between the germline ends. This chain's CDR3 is CASSLDFFTGELFF. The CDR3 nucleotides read TGTGCCAGCAGCTTAGATTTCTTTACCGGGGAGCTGTTTTTT.

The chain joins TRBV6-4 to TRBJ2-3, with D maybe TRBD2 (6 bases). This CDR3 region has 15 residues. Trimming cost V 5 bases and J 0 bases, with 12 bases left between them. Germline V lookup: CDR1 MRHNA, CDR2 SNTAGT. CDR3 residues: CASSRASVSTDTQYF. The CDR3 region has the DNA TGTGCCAGCAGTCGAGCTAGCGTCAGCACAGATACGCAGTATTTT.

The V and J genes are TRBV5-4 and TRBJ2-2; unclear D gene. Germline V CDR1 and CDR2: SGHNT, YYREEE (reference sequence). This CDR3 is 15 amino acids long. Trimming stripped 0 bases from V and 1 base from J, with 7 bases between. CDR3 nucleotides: TGTGCCAGCAGCTTGGGACAACAGAACACCGGGGAGCTGTTTTTT. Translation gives CASSLGQQNTGELFF.

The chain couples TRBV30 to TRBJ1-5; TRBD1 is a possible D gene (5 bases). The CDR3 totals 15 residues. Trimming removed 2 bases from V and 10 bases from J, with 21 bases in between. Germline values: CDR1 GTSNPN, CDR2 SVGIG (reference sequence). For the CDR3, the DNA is TGTGCCTGGAGTCCCCTAGCGGGTCTTGGGACCCCCCAGCATTTT. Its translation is CAWSPLAGLGTPQHF.

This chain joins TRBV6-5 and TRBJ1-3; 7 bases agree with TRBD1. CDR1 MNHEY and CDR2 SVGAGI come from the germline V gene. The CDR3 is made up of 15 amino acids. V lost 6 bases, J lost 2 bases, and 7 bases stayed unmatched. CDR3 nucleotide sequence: TGTGCCAGCAGCCGAACACAGGGGACTGGAAACACCATATATTTT. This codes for CASSRTQGTGNTIYF.